This record looks at one T cell receptor beta chain sequence and its context. What it recognizes is unknown. Some clones are missing from TCRdb's copy, which holds only in-frame ones; the method was immunoSEQ multiplex PCR. The repertoire includes roughly 97,000 clones, about 87% of them detected once, and 0.79% sits in the top ten. The CDR3 covers 14 residues. Germline loops: CDR1 SNHLY, CDR2 FYNNEI. V dropped 3 bases and J dropped 2 bases, with 11 bases sitting between them. The entry originates in a study of OX40 agonist ivuxolimab in advanced cancers. Whole-study findings and limits: CD4+ and CD8+ blood T cells expanded clonally by week 6 at 0.1 to 3.0 mg/kg. Averaging showed that CD8+ T cells had more expanded clones than CD4+ did.

Sequences were derived from CD4+ or CD8+ T cells sorted from blood, sampled in a trial of the OX40 agonist ivuxolimab. The rearrangement links TRBV2 to TRBJ2-7, with unresolved D. The receptor was isolated from an adult with an advanced solid tumor such as melanoma, head and neck, liver or kidney cancer. The CDR3 coding sequence is TGTGCCAGCAGTGACTGGGCAGTCCCCTACGAGCAGTACTTC. The encoded protein is CASSDWAVPYEQYF.